This T cell receptor (beta chain) was observed in a study of memory CD8 T cells in hepatitis C reinfection. Study overall: After reinfection, a couple of primary-infection resolvers became chronically infected.

In the case of this clone: The junction departs from the called germline gene at one end, perhaps through a read error.

Per the germline V gene, CDR1 is SGHRS and CDR2 is YFSETQ. The CDR3 has 16 amino acids. The time point: pre-reinfection, 55 to 20 weeks before reinfection detection. No in vitro expansion preceded TCR sequencing of the sorted cells. The Montreal HEPCO cohort supplied donors who inject drugs. Total naive CD8 T cells were sorted as viable CD3+ CD8+ CD45RO- cells from a couple of donors. This table comes from immunoSEQ multiplex PCR, and its TCRdb copy is limited to in-frame clones, with some not included. The table lists under 60,000 clones, about 90% of them singletons. The TCR originated in a man between 18 and 29 years old with hepatitis C virus infection. V usage is TRBV5-1 and J usage is TRBJ2-3; the match to TRBD2 covers 10 bases. The source material was naive CD8+ T cells sorted from blood. CDR3 DNA: TGCGCCAGCAGCTTGGGGCTAGCGGGGGACACAGATACGCGGTATTTT. It encodes CASSLGLAGDTDTRYF.